The source of this TCR beta chain is a study of memory CD4+ T cells and cytomegalovirus serostatus. Study in general: Of the healthy Belgian adults, 9 or 10 were CMV seropositive and 20 to 30 seronegative.

Data came from immunoSEQ multiplex PCR; TCRdb stores just in-frame clones and leaves some out. The sample shows fewer than 75,000 clones, approximately 79% of them seen only once. Study-level points and caveats: Each of some 67 CMV-associated TCRbeta sequences occurred in one to five individuals. CMV serostatus prediction reached median AUC around 0.94, or 0.89 with US-trained model.

Notes on this clone: Its target is unknown. Distinct nucleotide sequences in the sample also encode this CDR3.

The sort gate was single viable CD3+CD4+CD8-CD45RO+ cells for memory CD4+ T cells. Donors' CMV status reflects serum IgG against pp150, pp28, p38, p52. Germline CDR1 and CDR2: MGHDK and SYGVNS. The CDR3 is made up of 13 amino acids. V gave up 4 bases and J gave up 4 bases, with 8 bases separating them. The specimen was memory CD4+ T cells from blood. The V and J genes are TRBV25-1 and TRBJ1-5; D unresolved. The clonotype originates from an adult in good health and CMV-seronegative. CDR3 sequence: CASSGWGNQPQHF. Written as DNA, the CDR3 is TGTGCCAGCAGTGGGTGGGGAAATCAGCCCCAGCATTTT.